A single sample gave rise to the 6 T cell receptor beta chains below, sequenced in a study of T cells in Graves' hyperthyroidism and ophthalmopathy. TCR beta CDR3 sequences were amplified from RNA transcripts. TCR CDR3 underwent first-round RT-PCR with the HTBI primer set. TCRdb reanalysed the multiplex PCR reads using MiXCR and keeps one entry per CDR3 protein. The top ten clones hold approximately 30% of a sample with about 640,000 distinct CDR3 sequences, more than 20% of them seen once. Sample: blood. These receptors came from a man between 25 and 39 years old with Graves' ophthalmopathy.

This clonotype was recorded at least ten times. Compared with germline, one end of the junction differs, possibly owing to a read error. The chain carries TRBV28 and TRBJ2-7; D is uncertain. Per germline, CDR1 MDHEN and CDR2 SYDVKM. This CDR3 region has 12 residues. DNA for the CDR3: TGCGCCAGCACGGGCAGTTCCTACGAGCAGTACTTC. It encodes CASTGSSYEQYF.

This clonotype showed up just a few times. This rearrangement joins TRBV12-3 or TRBV12-4 to TRBJ2-7; 14 positions agree with TRBD2. This CDR3 is 18 amino acids long. J gave up 0 bases and V 6 bases, and 10 bases lay outside the gene matches. The CDR3 loop reads CASSYGTSGGRSSYEQYF. The CDR3 coding sequence is TGTGCCAGCAGCTATGGGACTAGCGGGGGAAGGAGCTCCTACGAGCAGTACTTC.

Ten or more counts support this clonotype. The CDR3 nucleotides read TGTGCCAGCAGCTTGGTTAGTAGGAACACTGAAGCTTTCTTT. Translated, it gives CASSLVSRNTEAFF. The chain couples TRBV7-2 to TRBJ1-1; no clear D. Germline V gene sequence: CDR1 SGHTA, CDR2 FQGNSA. V shed 3 bases and J shed 1 base, with 9 bases lying between them. The CDR3 totals 14 residues.

The DNA for the CDR3 is TGTGCCTGGGGGGGACTAAGCGGGAGGAACGAGCAGTACTTC. It encodes CAWGGLSGRNEQYF. The chain is built from TRBV30 and TRBJ2-7, with 9 bases matching TRBD2. The CDR3 sequence is 14 residues long. Germline V gives CDR1 GTSNPN, CDR2 SVGIG (reference sequence). V lost 5 bases and J lost 5; bases outside the gene matches: 10.

This clonotype was counted only a few times. V and J are TRBV29-1 and TRBJ2-7; 10 nucleotides line up with TRBD2. This CDR3 has 13 residues. The germline CDR1 and CDR2 sequences are SQVTM and ANQGSEA. V lost 5 bases and J lost 5; bases outside the gene matches: 6. For the CDR3, the DNA is TGCAGCGTTTCTAGCCTAGCGGGAGACGAGCAGTACTTC. It codes for CSVSSLAGDEQYF.

The chain joins TRBV20-1 to TRBJ2-1, with 7 bases that match TRBD2. With 3 bases clipped from V and 7 bases from J, the junction kept 9 bases outside the gene matches. Germline-derived CDR1 and CDR2 are DFQATT and SNEGSKA (reference sequence). The CDR3 sequence is 14 residues long. The CDR3 reads CSARSGTTTNEQFF. The DNA of the CDR3 is TGCAGTGCTAGGTCCGGGACTACCACAAATGAGCAGTTCTTC.